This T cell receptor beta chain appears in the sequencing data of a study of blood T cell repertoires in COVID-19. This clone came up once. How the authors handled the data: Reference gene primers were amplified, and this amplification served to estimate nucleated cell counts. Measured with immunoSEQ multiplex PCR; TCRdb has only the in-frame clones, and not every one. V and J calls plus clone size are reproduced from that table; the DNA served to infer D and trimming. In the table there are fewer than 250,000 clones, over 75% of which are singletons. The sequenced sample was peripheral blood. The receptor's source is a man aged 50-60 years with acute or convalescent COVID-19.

This chain's CDR3 is CASSVYARDQPQHF. The CDR3 nucleotides are TGTGCCAGCAGTGTCTACGCACGGGATCAGCCCCAGCATTTT. The chain recombines TRBV2 with TRBJ1-5; no clear D. Trimming pared 4 bases from V and 5 bases from J, leaving 12 bases between. The CDR3 sequence is 14 residues long. Germline V lookup: CDR1 SNHLY, CDR2 FYNNEI. Combining the CDR3 with reference TRBV2 and TRBJ1-5 gives the whole variable domain EPEVTQTPSHQVTQMGQEVILRCVPISNHLYFYWYRQILGQKVEFLVSFYNNEISEKSEIFDDQFSVERPDGSNFTLKIRSTKLEDSAMYFCASSVYARDQPQHFGDGTRLSIL.